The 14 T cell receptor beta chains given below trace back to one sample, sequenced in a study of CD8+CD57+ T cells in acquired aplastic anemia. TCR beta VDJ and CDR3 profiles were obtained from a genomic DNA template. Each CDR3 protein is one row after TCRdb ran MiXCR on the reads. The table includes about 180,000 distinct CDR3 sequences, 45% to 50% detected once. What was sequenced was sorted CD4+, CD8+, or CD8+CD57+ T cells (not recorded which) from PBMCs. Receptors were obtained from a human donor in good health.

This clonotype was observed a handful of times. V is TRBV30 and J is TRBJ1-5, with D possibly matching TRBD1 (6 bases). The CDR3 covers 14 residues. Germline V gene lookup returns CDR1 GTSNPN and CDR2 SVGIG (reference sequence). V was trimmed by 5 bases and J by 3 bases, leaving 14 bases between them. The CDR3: CAWVQDRLNQPQHF. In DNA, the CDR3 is TGTGCCTGGGTACAGGACAGACTCAATCAGCCCCAGCATTTT.

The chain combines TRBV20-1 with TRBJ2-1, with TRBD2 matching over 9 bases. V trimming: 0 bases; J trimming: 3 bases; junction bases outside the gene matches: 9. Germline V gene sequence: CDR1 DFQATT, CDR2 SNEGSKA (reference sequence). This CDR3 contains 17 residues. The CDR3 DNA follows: TGCAGTGCTAGAGATCCTACCCAAGCGGGGGGCTACAATGAGCAGTTCTTC. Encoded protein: CSARDPTQAGGYNEQFF.

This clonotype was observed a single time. The CDR3 loop is CASSSIVGGDEQYF. In DNA, the CDR3 is TGTGCCAGCAGCTCCATAGTAGGTGGGGACGAGCAGTACTTC. The chain combines TRBV11-1 with TRBJ2-7; D is uncertain. Looked up from germline, CDR1 is SGHAT and CDR2 is FQDESV (reference sequence). Trimming removed 4 bases from V and 5 bases from J, with 15 bases in between. CDR3 length: 14 amino acids.

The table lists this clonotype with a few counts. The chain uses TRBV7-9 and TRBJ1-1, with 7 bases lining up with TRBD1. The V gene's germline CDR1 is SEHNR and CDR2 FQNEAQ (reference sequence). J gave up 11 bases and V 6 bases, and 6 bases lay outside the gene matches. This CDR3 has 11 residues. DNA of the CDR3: TGTGCCAGCAGTGTGACAGGGAATGCTTTCTTT. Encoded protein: CASSVTGNAFF.

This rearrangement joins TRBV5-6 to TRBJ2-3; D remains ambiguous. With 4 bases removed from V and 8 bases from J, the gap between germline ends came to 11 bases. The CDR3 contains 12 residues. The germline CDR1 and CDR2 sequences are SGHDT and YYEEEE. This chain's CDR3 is CASSLGPGTQYF. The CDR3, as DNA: TGTGCCAGCAGCCTAGGACCGGGTACGCAGTATTTT.

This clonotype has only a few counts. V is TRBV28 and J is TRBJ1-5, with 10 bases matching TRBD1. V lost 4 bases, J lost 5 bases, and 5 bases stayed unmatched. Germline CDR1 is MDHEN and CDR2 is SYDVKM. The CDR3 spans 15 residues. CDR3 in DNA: TGTGCCAGCAGTTCGGGACAGGGGCATGATCAGCCCCAGCATTTT. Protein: CASSSGQGHDQPQHF.

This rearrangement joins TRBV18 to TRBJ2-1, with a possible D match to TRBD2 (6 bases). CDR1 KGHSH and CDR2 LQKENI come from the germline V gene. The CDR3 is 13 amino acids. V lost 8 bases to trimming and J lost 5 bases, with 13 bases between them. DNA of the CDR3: TGTGCCAGCCCTAGCGAGGAAGACAATGAGCAGTTCTTC. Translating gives CASPSEEDNEQFF.

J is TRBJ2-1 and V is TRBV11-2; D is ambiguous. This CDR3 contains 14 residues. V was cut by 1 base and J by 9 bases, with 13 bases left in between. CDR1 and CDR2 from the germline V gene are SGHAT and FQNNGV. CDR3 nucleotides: TGTGCCAGCAGCTTAGGTTTGGGGAACACTGAGCAGTTCTTC. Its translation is CASSLGLGNTEQFF.

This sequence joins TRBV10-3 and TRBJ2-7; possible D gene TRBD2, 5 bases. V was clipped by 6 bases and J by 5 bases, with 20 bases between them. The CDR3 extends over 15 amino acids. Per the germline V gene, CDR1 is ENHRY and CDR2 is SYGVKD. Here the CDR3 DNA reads TGTGCCATCAGCACGGACCCTGTTTGGGGAGACGAGCAGTACTTC. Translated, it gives CAISTDPVWGDEQYF.

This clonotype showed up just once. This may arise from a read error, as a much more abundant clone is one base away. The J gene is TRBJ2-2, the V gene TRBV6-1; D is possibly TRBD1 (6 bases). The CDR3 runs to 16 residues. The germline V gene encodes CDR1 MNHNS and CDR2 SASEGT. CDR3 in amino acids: CVSSPHRTANTGELFF. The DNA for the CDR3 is TGTGTCAGCAGTCCTCACCGGACAGCGAACACCGGGGAGCTGTTTTTT.

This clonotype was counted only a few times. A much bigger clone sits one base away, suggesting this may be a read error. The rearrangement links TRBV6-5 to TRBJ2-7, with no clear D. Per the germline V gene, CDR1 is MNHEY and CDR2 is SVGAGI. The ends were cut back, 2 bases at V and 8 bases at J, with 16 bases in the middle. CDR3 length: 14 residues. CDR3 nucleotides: TGTGCCAGCAGTTACGCGGTCCGACCCCCCCAGCAGTACTTC. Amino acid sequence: CASSYAVRPPQQYF.

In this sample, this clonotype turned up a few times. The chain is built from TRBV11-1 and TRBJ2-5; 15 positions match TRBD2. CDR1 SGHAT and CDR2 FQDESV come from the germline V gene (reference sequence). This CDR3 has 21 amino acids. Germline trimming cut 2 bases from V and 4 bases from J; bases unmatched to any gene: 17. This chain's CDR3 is CASSLSSGSGLAGGLRETQYF. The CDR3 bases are TGTGCCAGCAGCTTATCGAGTGGCTCTGGACTAGCGGGAGGGCTTCGAGAGACCCAGTACTTC.

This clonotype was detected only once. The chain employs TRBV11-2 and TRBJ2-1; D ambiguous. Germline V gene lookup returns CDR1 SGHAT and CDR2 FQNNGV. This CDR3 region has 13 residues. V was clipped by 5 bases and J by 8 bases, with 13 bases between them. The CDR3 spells CASSRSRGDEQFF. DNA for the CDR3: TGTGCCAGCAGCCGCAGCCGAGGCGATGAGCAGTTCTTC.

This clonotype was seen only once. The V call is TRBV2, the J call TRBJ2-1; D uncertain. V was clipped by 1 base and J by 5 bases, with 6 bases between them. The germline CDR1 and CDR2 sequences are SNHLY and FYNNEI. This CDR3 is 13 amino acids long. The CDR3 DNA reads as TGTGCCAGCAGTGAAGAGAAAAACAATGAGCAGTTCTTC. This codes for CASSEEKNNEQFF.